The T cell receptor beta chain described here comes from a study of identical twins. V lost 0 bases, J lost 7 bases, and 10 bases stayed unmatched. The CDR3 is 18 amino acids. CDR1 and CDR2 (germline): SGHTA, FQGNSA. It was template switching that added a universal primer site, and there were unique molecular identifiers on the cDNA. Via MiXCR, TCRdb re-called the 5' RACE reads, giving one row per CDR3 protein. The sample yields 500,000 to 550,000 distinct CDR3 sequences, about a fifth seen once. These data were likewise used in another study, on yellow fever vaccine responses in identical twins.

The clonotype was recovered from a woman younger than 30 in good health. The sequenced material came from CD4+ T cells sorted from blood. This chain joins TRBV7-2 and TRBJ2-1; 12 bases line up with TRBD2. The CDR3 region is CASSLASASGRVANEQFF. The CDR3 nucleotides read TGTGCCAGCAGCTTAGCGTCGGCTAGCGGGAGGGTGGCAAATGAGCAGTTCTTC.